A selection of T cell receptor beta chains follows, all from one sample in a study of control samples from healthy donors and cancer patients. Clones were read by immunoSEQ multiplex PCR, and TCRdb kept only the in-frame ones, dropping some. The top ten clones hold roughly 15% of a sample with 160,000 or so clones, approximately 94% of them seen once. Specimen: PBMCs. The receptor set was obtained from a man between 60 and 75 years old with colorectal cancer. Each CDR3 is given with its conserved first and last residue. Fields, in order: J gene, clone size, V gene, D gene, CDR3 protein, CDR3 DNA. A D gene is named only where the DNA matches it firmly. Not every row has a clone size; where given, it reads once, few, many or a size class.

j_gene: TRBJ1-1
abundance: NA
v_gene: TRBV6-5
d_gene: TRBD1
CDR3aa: CASSAQGAGTIEAFF
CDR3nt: TGTGCCAGCAGCGCACAGGGGGCTGGAACGATTGAAGCTTTCTTT

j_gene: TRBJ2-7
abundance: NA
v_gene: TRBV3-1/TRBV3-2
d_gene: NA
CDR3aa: CASSHAQGYEQYF
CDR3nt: TGTGCCAGCAGCCACGCCCAGGGTTACGAGCAGTACTTC

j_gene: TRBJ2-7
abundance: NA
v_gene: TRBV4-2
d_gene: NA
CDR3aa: CASSHVMDSYEQYF
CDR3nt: TGTGCCAGCAGCCATGTAATGGACAGCTACGAGCAGTACTTC

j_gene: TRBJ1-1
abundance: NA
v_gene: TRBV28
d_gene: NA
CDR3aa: CASTTGQMNTEAFF
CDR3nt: TGTGCCAGCACCACTGGACAGATGAACACTGAAGCTTTCTTT

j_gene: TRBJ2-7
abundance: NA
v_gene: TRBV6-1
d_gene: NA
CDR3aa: CASSDLGWSSYEQYF
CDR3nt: TGTGCCAGCAGTGACCTAGGGTGGAGCTCCTACGAGCAGTACTTC

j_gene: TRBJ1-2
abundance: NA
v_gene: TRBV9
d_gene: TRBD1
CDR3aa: CASSSPVTGTAGGYTF
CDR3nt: TGTGCCAGCAGCTCCCCCGTTACCGGGACAGCAGGCGGCTACACCTTC

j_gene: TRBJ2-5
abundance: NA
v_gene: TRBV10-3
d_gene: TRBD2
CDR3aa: CAIKGTSGGEQETQYF
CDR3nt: TGTGCCATCAAAGGGACTAGCGGGGGAGAACAAGAGACCCAGTACTTC

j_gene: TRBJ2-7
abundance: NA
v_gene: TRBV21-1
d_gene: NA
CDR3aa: CASSKKGWVSYEQYF
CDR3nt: TGTGCCAGCAGCAAAAAGGGGTGGGTTTCCTACGAGCAGTACTTC

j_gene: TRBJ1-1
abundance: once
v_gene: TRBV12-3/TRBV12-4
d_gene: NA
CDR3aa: CASSFSGFTEAFF
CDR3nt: TGTGCCAGCAGTTTCTCCGGGTTCACTGAAGCTTTCTTT

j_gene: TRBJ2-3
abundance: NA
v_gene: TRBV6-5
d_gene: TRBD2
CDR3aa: CASRVLAGGPDTQYF
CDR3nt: TGTGCCAGCAGAGTACTAGCGGGGGGGCCTGATACGCAGTATTTT

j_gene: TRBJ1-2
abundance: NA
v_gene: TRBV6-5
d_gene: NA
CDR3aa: CASSYDLGQFYGYTF
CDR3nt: TGTGCCAGCAGTTACGATTTAGGACAGTTCTATGGCTACACCTTC

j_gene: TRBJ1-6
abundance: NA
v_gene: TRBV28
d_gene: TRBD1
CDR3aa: CASSLSGQGIKERPLHF
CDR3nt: TGTGCCAGCAGTTTATCCGGACAGGGTATTAAGGAGAGACCCCTCCACTTT

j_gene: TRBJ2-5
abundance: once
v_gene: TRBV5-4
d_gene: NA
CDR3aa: CASSLDRGKETQYF
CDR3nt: TGTGCCAGCAGCTTGGACAGAGGGAAGGAGACCCAGTACTTC

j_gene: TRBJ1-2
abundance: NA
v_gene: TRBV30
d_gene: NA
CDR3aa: CAWSVQGYYGYTF
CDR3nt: TGTGCCTGGAGTGTGCAGGGCTACTATGGCTACACCTTC

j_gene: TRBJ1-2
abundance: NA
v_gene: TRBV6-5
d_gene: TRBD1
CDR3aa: CASRPGQGINYGYTF
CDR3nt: TGTGCCAGCAGGCCGGGACAGGGGATAAACTATGGCTACACCTTC

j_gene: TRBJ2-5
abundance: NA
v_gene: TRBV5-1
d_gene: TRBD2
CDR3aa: CASSPGPGGETQYF
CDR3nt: TGCGCCAGCAGCCCGGGCCCGGGGGGGGAGACCCAGTACTTC

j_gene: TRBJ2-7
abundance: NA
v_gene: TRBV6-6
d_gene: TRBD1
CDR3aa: CASSQDGQGAILYEQYF
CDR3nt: TGTGCCAGCAGTCAGGACGGACAGGGGGCAATTCTCTACGAGCAGTACTTC

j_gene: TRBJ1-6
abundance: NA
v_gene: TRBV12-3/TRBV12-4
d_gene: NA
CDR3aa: CASSAQGFSPLHF
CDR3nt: TGTGCCAGCAGTGCTCAGGGGTTTTCACCCCTCCACTTT

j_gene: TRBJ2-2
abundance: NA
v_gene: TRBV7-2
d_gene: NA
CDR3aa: CASSGGLRTGELFF
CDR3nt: TGTGCCAGCAGCGGCGGGCTTCGGACCGGGGAGCTGTTTTTT

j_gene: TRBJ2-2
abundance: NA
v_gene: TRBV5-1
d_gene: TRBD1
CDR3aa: CASSLGQGRLFF
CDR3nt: TGCGCCAGCAGCCTGGGACAGGGGAGGCTGTTTTTT

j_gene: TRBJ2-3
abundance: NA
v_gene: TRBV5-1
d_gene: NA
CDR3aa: CASSSRAGGDTQYF
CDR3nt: TGCGCCAGCAGCTCTCGGGCCGGTGGAGATACGCAGTATTTT

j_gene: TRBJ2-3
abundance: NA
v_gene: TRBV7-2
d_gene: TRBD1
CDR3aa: CASSLTGGGGDTQYF
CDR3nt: TGTGCCAGCAGCCTGACAGGGGGCGGGGGAGATACGCAGTATTTT

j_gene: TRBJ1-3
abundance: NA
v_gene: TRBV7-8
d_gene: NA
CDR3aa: CASSSRGGVRNTIYF
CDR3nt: TGTGCCAGCAGCTCGCGTGGGGGCGTCAGAAACACCATATATTTT

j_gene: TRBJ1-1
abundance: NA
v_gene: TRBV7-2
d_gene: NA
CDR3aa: CASSLGRGERAFF
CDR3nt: TGTGCCAGCAGCTTAGGCAGGGGTGAGCGAGCTTTCTTT

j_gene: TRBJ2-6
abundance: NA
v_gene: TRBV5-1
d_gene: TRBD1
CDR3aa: CASRPGQGPLGANVLTF
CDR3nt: TGCGCCAGCAGGCCGGGACAGGGGCCCCTCGGGGCCAACGTCCTGACTTTC

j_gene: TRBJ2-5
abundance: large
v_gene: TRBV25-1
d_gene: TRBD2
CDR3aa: CASSEYERGIQETQYF
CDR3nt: TGTGCCAGCAGTGAATATGAGCGGGGGATTCAAGAGACCCAGTACTTC

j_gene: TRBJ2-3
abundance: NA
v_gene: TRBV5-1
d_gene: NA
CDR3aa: CASSSGGDTQYF
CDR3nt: TGCGCCAGCAGCTCCGGGGGAGATACGCAGTATTTT

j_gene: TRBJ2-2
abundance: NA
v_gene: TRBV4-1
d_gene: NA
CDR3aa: CASSRHQGGAGELFF
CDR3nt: TGCGCCAGCAGCCGTCACCAGGGGGGTGCCGGGGAGCTGTTTTTT

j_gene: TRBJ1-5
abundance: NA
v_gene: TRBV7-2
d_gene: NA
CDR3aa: CASSLRQGGNQPQHF
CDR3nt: TGTGCCAGCAGCTTACGCCAGGGTGGTAATCAGCCCCAGCATTTT

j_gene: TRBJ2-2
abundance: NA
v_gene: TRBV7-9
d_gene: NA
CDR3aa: CASSLVQGPGELFF
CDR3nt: TGTGCCAGCAGCTTAGTCCAGGGTCCCGGGGAGCTGTTTTTT

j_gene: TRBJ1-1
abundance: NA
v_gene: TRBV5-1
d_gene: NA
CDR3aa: CASRNPNTEAFF
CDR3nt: TGCGCCAGCAGAAACCCGAACACTGAAGCTTTCTTT

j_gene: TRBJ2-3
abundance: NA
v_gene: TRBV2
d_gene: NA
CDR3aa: CASRRRSSTDTQYF
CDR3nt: TGTGCCAGCCGCAGGCGTTCTAGCACAGATACGCAGTATTTT

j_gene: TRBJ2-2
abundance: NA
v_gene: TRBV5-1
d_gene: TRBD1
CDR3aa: CASGRTGSTGELFF
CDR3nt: TGCGCCAGCGGACGGACAGGCTCCACCGGGGAGCTGTTTTTT

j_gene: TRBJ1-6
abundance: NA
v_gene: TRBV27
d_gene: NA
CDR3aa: CASSFTGAPNSPLHF
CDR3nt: TGTGCCAGCAGTTTTACGGGCGCGCCGAATTCACCCCTCCACTTT

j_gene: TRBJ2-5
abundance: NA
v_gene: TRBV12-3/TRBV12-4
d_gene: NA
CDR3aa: CASKGRSAETQYF
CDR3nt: TGTGCCAGCAAGGGCAGGAGCGCAGAGACCCAGTACTTC

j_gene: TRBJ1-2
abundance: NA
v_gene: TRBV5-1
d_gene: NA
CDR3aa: CASSPDSTPNYGYTF
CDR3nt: TGCGCCAGCAGCCCGGACAGCACTCCTAACTATGGCTACACCTTC

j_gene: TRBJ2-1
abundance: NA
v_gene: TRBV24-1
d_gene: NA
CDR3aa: CATSDLKTANEQFF
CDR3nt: TGTGCCACCAGTGATTTAAAGACGGCAAATGAGCAGTTCTTC

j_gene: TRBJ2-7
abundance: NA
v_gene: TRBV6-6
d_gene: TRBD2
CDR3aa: CASSYGGVAYEQYF
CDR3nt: TGTGCCAGCAGTTATGGGGGGGTGGCCTACGAGCAGTACTTC

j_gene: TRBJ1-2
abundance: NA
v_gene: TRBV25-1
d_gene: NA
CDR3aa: CASSELGGVDGYTF
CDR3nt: TGTGCCAGCAGTGAATTAGGGGGGGTCGATGGCTACACCTTC

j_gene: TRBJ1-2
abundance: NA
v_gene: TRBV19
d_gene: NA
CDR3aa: CASSIGIRPGYTF
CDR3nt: TGTGCCAGTAGTATCGGCATTCGTCCGGGCTACACCTTC

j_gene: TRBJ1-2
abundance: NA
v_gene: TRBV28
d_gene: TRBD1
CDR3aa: CASSPSTGTVYGYTF
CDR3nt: TGTGCCAGCAGTCCCTCCACCGGGACAGTCTATGGCTACACCTTC

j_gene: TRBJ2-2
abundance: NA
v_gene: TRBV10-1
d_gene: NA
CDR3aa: CASSDGVAGELFF
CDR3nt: TGCGCCAGCAGTGATGGGGTGGCCGGGGAGCTGTTTTTT

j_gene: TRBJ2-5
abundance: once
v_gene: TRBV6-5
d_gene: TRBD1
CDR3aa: CASNRDRGQETQYF
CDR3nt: TGTGCCAGCAACCGGGACAGGGGTCAAGAGACCCAGTACTTC

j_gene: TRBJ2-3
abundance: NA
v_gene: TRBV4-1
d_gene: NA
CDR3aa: CASSQPRQKSTQYF
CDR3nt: TGCGCCAGCAGCCAACCCCGGCAGAAAAGTACGCAGTATTTT

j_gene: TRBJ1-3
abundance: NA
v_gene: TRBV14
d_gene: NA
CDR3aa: CASSQAGGTNTIYF
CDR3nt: TGTGCCAGCAGCCAAGCGGGGGGAACAAACACCATATATTTT

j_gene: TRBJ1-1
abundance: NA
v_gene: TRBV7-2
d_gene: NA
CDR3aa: CASSLAEGITEAFF
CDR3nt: TGTGCCAGCAGCTTAGCCGAGGGGATCACTGAAGCTTTCTTT

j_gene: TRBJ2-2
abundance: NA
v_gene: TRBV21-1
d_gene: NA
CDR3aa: CASSYRDRVNTGELFF
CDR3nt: TGTGCCAGCAGCTACCGGGACAGGGTGAATACCGGGGAGCTGTTTTTT

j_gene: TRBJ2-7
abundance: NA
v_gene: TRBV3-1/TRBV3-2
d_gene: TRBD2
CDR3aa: CASSQDWRTSGGGPYEQYF
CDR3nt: TGTGCCAGCAGCCAAGATTGGAGGACTAGCGGGGGGGGCCCCTACGAGCAGTACTTC

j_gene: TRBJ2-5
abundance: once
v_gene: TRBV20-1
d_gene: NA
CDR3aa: CSASSNRDSQETQYF
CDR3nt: TGCAGTGCTAGTAGCAACCGGGACTCCCAAGAGACCCAGTACTTC

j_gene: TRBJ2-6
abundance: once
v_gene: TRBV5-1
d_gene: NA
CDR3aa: CASRQGVSGANVLTF
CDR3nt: TGCGCCAGCAGACAGGGTGTCTCTGGGGCCAACGTCCTGACTTTC

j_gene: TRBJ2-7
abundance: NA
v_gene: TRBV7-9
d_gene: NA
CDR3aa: CASSLVGGTYEQYF
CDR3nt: TGTGCCAGCAGCTTAGTTGGCGGAACCTACGAGCAGTACTTC

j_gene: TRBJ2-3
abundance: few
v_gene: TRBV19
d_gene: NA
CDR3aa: CASNRRGDTQYF
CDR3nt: TGTGCCAGTAATCGTCGGGGAGATACGCAGTATTTT

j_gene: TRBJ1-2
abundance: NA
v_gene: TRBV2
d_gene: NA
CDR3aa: CASSERGLGYTF
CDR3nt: TGTGCCAGCAGCGAAAGGGGTCTGGGCTACACCTTC

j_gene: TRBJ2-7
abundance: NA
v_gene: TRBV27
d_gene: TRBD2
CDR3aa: CASSPILAGGTYEQYF
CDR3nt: TGTGCCAGCAGTCCCATACTAGCGGGGGGAACCTACGAGCAGTACTTC

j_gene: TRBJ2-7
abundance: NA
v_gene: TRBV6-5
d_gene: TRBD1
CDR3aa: CASSSPGTAHYEQYF
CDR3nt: TGTGCCAGCAGTTCGCCCGGGACAGCCCACTACGAGCAGTACTTC

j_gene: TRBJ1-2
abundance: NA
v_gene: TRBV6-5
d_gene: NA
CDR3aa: CASSPAGDSYGYTF
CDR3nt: TGTGCCAGCAGCCCGGCCGGGGACTCCTATGGCTACACCTTC

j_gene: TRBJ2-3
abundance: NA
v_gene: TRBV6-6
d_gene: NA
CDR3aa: CASSYGQPLTDTQYF
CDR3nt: TGTGCCAGCAGTTATGGCCAGCCTCTCACAGATACGCAGTATTTT

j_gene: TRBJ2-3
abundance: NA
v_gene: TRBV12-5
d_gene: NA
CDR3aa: CASGSLQGGLGTDTQYF
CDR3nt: TGTGCTAGTGGTTCCCTGCAAGGAGGGTTGGGCACAGATACGCAGTATTTT